A single sample is the source of the 30 T cell receptor beta chains below, sequenced in a study of OX40 agonist ivuxolimab in advanced cancers. Sequencing used immunoSEQ multiplex PCR; TCRdb keeps in-frame clones, though not all of them. Of 35,000 to 45,000 clones listed, under 85% were seen once; the top ten hold around 18%. This specimen was CD4+ or CD8+ T cells sorted from blood, taken in a trial of the OX40 agonist ivuxolimab. These TCRs come from an adult with an advanced solid tumor such as melanoma, head and neck, liver or kidney cancer.

The chain couples TRBV27 to TRBJ1-5; TRBD1 matches 8 bases. With 5 bases clipped from V and 5 bases from J, the junction kept 11 bases outside the gene matches. This CDR3 contains 16 residues. CDR1 and CDR2 (germline): MNHEY, SMNVEV (reference sequence). CDR3 amino acids: CASSTGGYRVDQPQHF. In nucleotides, the CDR3 is TGTGCCAGCAGTACAGGGGGATATAGAGTCGATCAGCCCCAGCATTTT.

The genes are TRBV5-5 and TRBJ2-5, with D perhaps TRBD1 (6 bases). The CDR3 is made up of 14 amino acids. V was shortened by 0 bases and J by 1 base, with 7 bases between the two germline ends. Germline V CDR1 and CDR2: SGHKS, YYEKEE (reference sequence). CDR3 in DNA: TGTGCCAGCAGCTTGGACAGGGTCCAAGAGACCCAGTACTTC. Its protein product is CASSLDRVQETQYF. Full variable domain (missing parts from reference TRBV5-5 and TRBJ2-5): DAGVTQSPTHLIKTRGQQVTLRCSPISGHKSVSWYQQVLGQGPQFIFQYYEKEERGRGNFPDRFSARQFPNYSSELNVNALLLGDSALYLCASSLDRVQETQYFGPGTRLLVL.

This clone appeared once. This rearrangement joins TRBV28 to TRBJ1-1; D remains ambiguous. Per germline, CDR1 MDHEN and CDR2 SYDVKM. This CDR3 spans 14 amino acids. V was trimmed by 3 bases and J by 5 bases, leaving 13 bases between them. In nucleotides, the CDR3 is TGTGCCAGCAGTTTGACGGGGTACGAGACTGAAGCTTTCTTT. Its translation: CASSLTGYETEAFF.

The chain employs TRBV9 and TRBJ2-5; D unresolved. This CDR3 contains 13 residues. The ends were cut back, 3 bases at V and 4 bases at J, with 10 bases in the middle. Germline CDR1 SGDLS, CDR2 YYNGEE. CDR3 protein: CASSESWSETQYF. The CDR3 DNA follows: TGTGCCAGCAGCGAGTCCTGGTCAGAGACCCAGTACTTC.

For the CDR3, the DNA is TGTGCCAGCGGACTAGCAGGGGCCTACGAGCAGTACTTC. This sequence encodes CASGLAGAYEQYF. The chain uses TRBV27 and TRBJ2-5, with TRBD2 matching 8 bases. TRBJ2-7 explains the end of the DNA better; the J call may be wrong. CDR1 MNHEY and CDR2 SMNVEV come from the germline V gene (reference sequence). This CDR3 contains 13 residues.

A single count supports this clone. The chain joins TRBV4-1 to TRBJ2-5; the D call may be TRBD1 or TRBD2 (6 bases each). Germline V gene lookup returns CDR1 MGHRA and CDR2 YSYEKL. The ends were cut back, 0 bases at V and 5 bases at J, with 16 bases in the middle. The CDR3 spans 16 residues. The CDR3 DNA is TGCGCCAGCAGCCAAGATACGTCCCGGGGGCCTGAGACCCAGTACTTC. This sequence encodes CASSQDTSRGPETQYF.

Only a few counts were recorded for this clone. This chain joins TRBV15 and TRBJ2-1, with D possibly TRBD2 on 6 matching bases. V dropped 1 base and J dropped 7 bases, with 14 bases sitting between them. The germline CDR1 and CDR2 sequences are LNHNV and YYDKDF (reference sequence). The CDR3 has 15 amino acids. The CDR3 loop reads CATSRVAGSGNEQFF. Written as DNA, the CDR3 is TGTGCCACCAGCAGAGTAGCCGGGAGCGGTAATGAGCAGTTCTTC.

The chain is built from TRBV7-9 and TRBJ1-4, with D possibly being TRBD1 (6 bases). This CDR3 has 14 amino acids. The germline CDR1 and CDR2 sequences are SEHNR and FQNEAQ (reference sequence). V lost 5 bases, J lost 8 bases, and 15 bases lay in between. The CDR3 here is CASSLPLGGEKLFF. DNA for the CDR3: TGTGCCAGCAGCCTCCCTTTAGGGGGAGAAAAACTGTTTTTT.

The chain combines TRBV10-3 with TRBJ1-5; the D is unclear. The CDR3 consists of 19 residues. Trimming shortened V by 0 bases and J by 3 bases, and 21 bases separated the two germline ends. Germline assignment: CDR1 ENHRY and CDR2 SYGVKD. In DNA form, the CDR3 reads TGTGCCATCAGTGAGTCGAGCCGGTGTACGAAAGGAATCAATCAGCCCCAGCATTTT. This codes for CAISESSRCTKGINQPQHF.

CDR3 in DNA: TGCAGCGCCGACGGGACAGGGAGGTATGGCTACACCTTC. Protein product: CSADGTGRYGYTF. The chain is built from TRBV29-1 and TRBJ1-2, with 9 nucleotides matching TRBD1. With 7 bases clipped from V and 5 bases from J, the junction kept 8 bases outside the gene matches. The CDR3 contains 13 residues. CDR1 is SQVTM and CDR2 is ANQGSEA in the germline V gene.

V is TRBV2 and J is TRBJ2-3; no definite D call. The CDR3 contains 13 residues. The germline V gene encodes CDR1 SNHLY and CDR2 FYNNEI. Trimming cost V 4 bases and J 7 bases, with 12 bases left between them. The CDR3 DNA reads as TGTGCCAGCAGTGGAAGTCCCGTTAATACGCAGTATTTT. This sequence encodes CASSGSPVNTQYF.

This clone was seen a few times. The genes are TRBV11-3 and TRBJ2-1, with D uncertain. Germline V gives CDR1 SGHNT, CDR2 YENEEA. This CDR3 contains 13 residues. Between the trimmed V and J ends, which lost 6 bases and 2 bases, there was a span of 8 bases. The CDR3, as DNA: TGTGCCAGCAGACAGTACCCCTACAATGAGCAGTTCTTC. This encodes CASRQYPYNEQFF.

The J gene is TRBJ1-2, the V gene TRBV25-1; no clear D. Trimming cost V 1 base and J 8 bases, with 23 bases left between them. The CDR3 length is 17 residues. Germline V CDR1 and CDR2: MGHDK, SYGVNS. This chain's CDR3 is CASSEFFRMDGINGYTF. Here the CDR3 DNA reads TGTGCCAGCAGTGAATTTTTTCGGATGGACGGGATAAACGGCTACACCTTC.

This clone was observed a few times. The rearrangement links TRBV6-1 to TRBJ1-2; 8 bases fit TRBD1. Germline trimming cut 6 bases from V and 0 bases from J; bases unmatched to any gene: 6. CDR3 length: 15 amino acids. Germline lookup yields CDR1 MNHNS and CDR2 SASEGT. CDR3 nucleotide sequence: TGTGCCAGCAGAGACGGACAGGGACCTAACTATGGCTACACCTTC. Its protein is CASRDGQGPNYGYTF.

J is TRBJ1-2 and V is TRBV6-1; TRBD1 might be the D (6 bases). Looked up from germline, CDR1 is MNHNS and CDR2 is SASEGT. This CDR3 is built from 13 residues. V shed 7 bases and J shed 8 bases, with 17 bases lying between them. The CDR3 loop is CASTLTGSWGYTF. The CDR3 coding sequence is TGTGCCAGCACTTTGACAGGCTCTTGGGGCTACACCTTC.

The chain has TRBV2 and TRBJ2-3; weak D call: TRBD2 (6 bases). The V end lost 1 base, the J end lost 5 bases, and 22 bases lay between the germline ends. The CDR3 totals 18 residues. CDR1 and CDR2 (germline): SNHLY, FYNNEI. The CDR3 region is CASSEGSQVTVAEDTQYF. CDR3 nucleotides: TGTGCCAGCAGTGAAGGGAGTCAAGTAACCGTAGCGGAAGATACGCAGTATTTT.

The table lists this clone with a count of one. The J gene is TRBJ2-1, the V gene TRBV9; 8 bases fit TRBD2. CDR1 SGDLS and CDR2 YYNGEE come from the germline V gene. This CDR3 contains 15 residues. V was clipped by 3 bases and J by 3 bases; unmatched bases: 5. CDR3: CASSDGGAGYNEQFF. CDR3 nucleotides: TGTGCCAGCAGCGACGGGGGGGCCGGCTACAATGAGCAGTTCTTC.

The chain has TRBV28 and TRBJ2-3, with 8 bases identical to TRBD1. Germline-derived CDR1 and CDR2 are MDHEN and SYDVKM. Losses at the gene ends were 5 bases for V and 5 bases for J; bases not matched to a gene: 12. The CDR3 has 16 residues. CDR3 in amino acids: CASSPGQGFSQDTQYF. The CDR3 bases are TGTGCCAGCAGTCCCGGACAGGGCTTTTCACAAGATACGCAGTATTTT.

This rearrangement joins TRBV27 to TRBJ1-4; D remains unclear. The CDR3 has 16 amino acids. Trimming cost V 2 bases and J 8 bases, with 18 bases left between them. CDR1 is MNHEY, CDR2 SMNVEV, per germline (reference sequence). In DNA, the CDR3 is TGTGCCAGCAGTTTACTCTCGGGCGCGGGTTTGGAAAAACTGTTTTTT. It codes for CASSLLSGAGLEKLFF.

The V and J genes are TRBV6-5 and TRBJ2-3; a weak D match, TRBD2 (5 bases). CDR3 length: 15 residues. Trimming cost V 5 bases and J 2 bases, with 14 bases left between them. From germline, CDR1 is MNHEY and CDR2 SVGAGI. CDR3 in DNA: TGTGCCAGCAGTCCTGGACTTAGTTACACAGATACGCAGTATTTT. Its translation: CASSPGLSYTDTQYF.

V and J are TRBV5-5 and TRBJ2-7; 7 nucleotides match TRBD2. Germline assignment: CDR1 SGHKS and CDR2 YYEKEE (reference sequence). This CDR3 contains 13 residues. V was clipped by 1 base and J by 6 bases; unmatched bases: 4. CDR3 protein: CASSLWGGAEQYF. The CDR3 nucleotides are TGTGCCAGCAGCTTGTGGGGGGGAGCCGAGCAGTACTTC.

This clone was counted a few times. The V gene is TRBV27, the J gene TRBJ2-2; D uncertain. Germline assignment: CDR1 MNHEY and CDR2 SMNVEV (reference sequence). Trimming stripped 7 bases from V and 6 bases from J, with 3 bases between. This CDR3 is 10 amino acids long. The CDR3 DNA follows: TGTGCCAGCATAGCCGGGGAGCTGTTTTTT. The encoded protein is CASIAGELFF.

The chain combines TRBV10-1 with TRBJ1-1; D remains unclear. This CDR3 has 14 amino acids. CDR1 is WNHNN, CDR2 SYGVQD, per germline (reference sequence). With 2 bases removed from V and 1 base from J, the gap between germline ends came to 8 bases. The chain's CDR3 is CASSETPWNTEAFF. Written as DNA, the CDR3 is TGCGCCAGCAGTGAGACCCCATGGAACACTGAAGCTTTCTTT.

The genes are TRBV5-1 and TRBJ2-1; D tentatively fits TRBD1 or TRBD2 (5 bases each). CDR3 length: 16 amino acids. The germline V and J ends were trimmed by 3 bases and 0 bases, with 13 bases remaining between them. The germline gives CDR1 SGHRS, CDR2 YFSETQ. CDR3: CASSWDGQSSYNEQFF. CDR3 bases: TGCGCCAGCAGCTGGGACGGACAAAGCTCCTACAATGAGCAGTTCTTC.

The V call is TRBV28, the J call TRBJ2-7; 8 bases match TRBD1. CDR3 length: 17 residues. CDR1 and CDR2 from the germline V gene are MDHEN and SYDVKM. V shed 4 bases, J shed 3 bases, and the junction held 14 bases outside the gene matches. Here the CDR3 reads CASSSPYPSDRGYEQYF. In nucleotides, the CDR3 is TGTGCCAGCAGTTCCCCCTACCCAAGCGACAGGGGCTACGAGCAGTACTTC.

The chain uses TRBV6-1 and TRBJ1-5, with TRBD1 identical over 7 bases. CDR3 length: 16 residues. V lost 2 bases to trimming and J lost 0 bases; unmatched junction nucleotides: 4. The germline gives CDR1 MNHNS, CDR2 SASEGT. The CDR3 reads CASSEWTGDSNQPQHF. CDR3 in DNA: TGTGCCAGCAGTGAATGGACAGGCGATAGCAATCAGCCCCAGCATTTT.

The chain carries TRBV28 and TRBJ1-1; no definite D call. Trimming pared 1 base from V and 1 base from J, leaving 7 bases between. From germline, CDR1 is MDHEN and CDR2 SYDVKM. This CDR3 has 14 residues. CDR3 nucleotide sequence: TGTGCCAGCAGTTTATACGGGGAGAACACTGAAGCTTTCTTT. Residues: CASSLYGENTEAFF.

This chain uses TRBV4-1 with TRBJ2-3, with TRBD1 identical over 9 bases. This CDR3 has 16 amino acids. The trim removed 3 bases at V and 0 bases at J, leaving 4 bases unmatched. Germline V lookup: CDR1 MGHRA, CDR2 YSYEKL. The CDR3 bases are TGCGCCAGCAGCCACCCACAGGGGGCGAGCACAGATACGCAGTATTTT. Protein product: CASSHPQGASTDTQYF.

V usage is TRBV6-6 and J usage is TRBJ2-2; weak D call: TRBD1 (5 bases). The CDR3 runs 14 residues. CDR1 and CDR2 (germline): MNHNY, SVGAGI (reference sequence). Trimming left V 3 bases short and J 3 bases short, with 8 bases between. The CDR3 region has the DNA TGTGCCAGCAGTTATTTCAGGGACACCGGGGAGCTGTTTTTT. Its translation is CASSYFRDTGELFF.

The CDR3 DNA sequence: TGTGCCAGCAGTTTTTCACTGGCGGCTAATGAAAAACTGTTTTTT. Its protein is CASSFSLAANEKLFF. The chain joins TRBV6-5 to TRBJ1-4, with D uncertain. Per germline, CDR1 MNHEY and CDR2 SVGAGI. The V gene lost 4 bases and the J gene lost 3 bases, with 12 bases spanning the gap. The CDR3 has 15 amino acids.